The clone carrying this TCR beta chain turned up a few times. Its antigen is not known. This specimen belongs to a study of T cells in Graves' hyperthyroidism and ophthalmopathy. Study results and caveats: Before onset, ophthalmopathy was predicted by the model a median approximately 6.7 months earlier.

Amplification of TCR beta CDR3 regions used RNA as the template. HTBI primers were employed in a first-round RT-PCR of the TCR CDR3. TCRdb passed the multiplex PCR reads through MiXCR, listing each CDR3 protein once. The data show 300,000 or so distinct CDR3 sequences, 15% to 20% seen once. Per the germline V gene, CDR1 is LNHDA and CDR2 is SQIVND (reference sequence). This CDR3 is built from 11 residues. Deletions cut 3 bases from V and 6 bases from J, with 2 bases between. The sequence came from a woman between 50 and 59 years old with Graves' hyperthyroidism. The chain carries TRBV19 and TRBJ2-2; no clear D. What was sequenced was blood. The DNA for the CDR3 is TGTGCCAGTAGTATCTCCGGGGAGCTGTTTTTT. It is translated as CASSISGELFF.